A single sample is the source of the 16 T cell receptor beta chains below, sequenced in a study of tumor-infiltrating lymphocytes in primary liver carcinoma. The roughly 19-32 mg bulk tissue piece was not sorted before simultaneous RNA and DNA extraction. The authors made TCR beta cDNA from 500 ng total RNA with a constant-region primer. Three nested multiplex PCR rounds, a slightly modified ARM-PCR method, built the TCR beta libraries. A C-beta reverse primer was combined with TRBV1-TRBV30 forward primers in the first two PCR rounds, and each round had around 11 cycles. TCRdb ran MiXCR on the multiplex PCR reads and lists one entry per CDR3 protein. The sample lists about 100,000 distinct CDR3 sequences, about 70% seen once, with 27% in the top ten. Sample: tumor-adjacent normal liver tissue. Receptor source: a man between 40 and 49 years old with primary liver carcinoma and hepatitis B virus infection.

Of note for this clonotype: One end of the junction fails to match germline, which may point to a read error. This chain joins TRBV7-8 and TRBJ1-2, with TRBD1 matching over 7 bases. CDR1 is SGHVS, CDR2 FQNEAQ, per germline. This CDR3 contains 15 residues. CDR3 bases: TGTGCCAGCAGCAGGCGGACAGGAAACCACTATGGCTACACATTC. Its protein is CASSRRTGNHYGYTF.

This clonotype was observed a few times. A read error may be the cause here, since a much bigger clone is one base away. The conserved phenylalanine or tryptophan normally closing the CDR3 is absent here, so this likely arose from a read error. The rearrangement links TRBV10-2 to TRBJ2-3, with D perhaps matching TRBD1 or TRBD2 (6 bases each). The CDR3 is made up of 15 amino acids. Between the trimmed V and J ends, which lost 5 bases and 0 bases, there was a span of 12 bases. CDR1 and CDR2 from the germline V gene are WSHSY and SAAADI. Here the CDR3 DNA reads TGCGCCAGCAGTTCGCGGGACACTAGCACAGATACGCAGTATCTT. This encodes CASSSRDTSTDTQYL.

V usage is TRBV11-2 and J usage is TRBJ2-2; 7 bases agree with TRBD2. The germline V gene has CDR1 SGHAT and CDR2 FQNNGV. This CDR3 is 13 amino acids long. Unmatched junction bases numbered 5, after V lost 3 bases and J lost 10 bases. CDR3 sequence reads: CASSLGLSEELFF. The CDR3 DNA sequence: TGTGCCAGCAGCTTGGGACTATCCGAGGAGCTGTTTTTT.

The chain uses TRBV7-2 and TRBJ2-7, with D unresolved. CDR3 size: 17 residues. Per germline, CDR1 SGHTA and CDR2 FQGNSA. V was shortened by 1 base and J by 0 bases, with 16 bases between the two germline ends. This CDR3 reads CASSLESSGASSYEQYF. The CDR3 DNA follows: TGTGCCAGCAGCTTAGAAAGTTCAGGCGCAAGCTCCTACGAGCAGTACTTC.

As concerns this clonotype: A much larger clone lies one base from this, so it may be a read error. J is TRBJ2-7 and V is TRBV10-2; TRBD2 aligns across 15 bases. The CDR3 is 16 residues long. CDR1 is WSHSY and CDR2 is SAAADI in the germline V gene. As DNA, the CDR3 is TGCGCCAGCAGCCCCGGACTAGCGGGAGGGCGATCCGAGCAGAACTTC. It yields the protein CASSPGLAGGRSEQNF.

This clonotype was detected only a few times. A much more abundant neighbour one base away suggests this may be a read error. The DNA for the CDR3 is TGTGCCGGCAGTTTAGGTGGACAGGGCGGGTACACCGGGGAGCTGTTTTTT. Translation: CAGSLGGQGGYTGELFF. The genes are TRBV12-3 or TRBV12-4 and TRBJ2-2; 8 bases are shared with TRBD1. The CDR3 length is 17 residues.

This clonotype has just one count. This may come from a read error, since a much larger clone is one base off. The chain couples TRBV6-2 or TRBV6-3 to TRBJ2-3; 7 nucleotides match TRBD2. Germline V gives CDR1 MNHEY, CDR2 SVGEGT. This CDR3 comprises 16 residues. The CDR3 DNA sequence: TGTGCCAGCAGTCACTCTCCTAGCGGTAGCACAGATACGCAGTATTTT. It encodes CASSHSPSGSTDTQYF.

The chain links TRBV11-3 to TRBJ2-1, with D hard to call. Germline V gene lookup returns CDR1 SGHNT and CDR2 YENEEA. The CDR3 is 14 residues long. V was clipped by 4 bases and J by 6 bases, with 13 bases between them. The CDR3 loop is CASSSLGRTNEQFF. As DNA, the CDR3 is TGTGCCAGCAGCTCCCTGGGTAGAACCAATGAGCAGTTCTTC.

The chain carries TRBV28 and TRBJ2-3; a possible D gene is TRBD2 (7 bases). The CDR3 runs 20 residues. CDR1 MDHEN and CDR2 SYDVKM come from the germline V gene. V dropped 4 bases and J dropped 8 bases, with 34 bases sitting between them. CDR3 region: CASSSRDIRKRLTGGLTQYF. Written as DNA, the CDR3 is TGTGCCAGCAGTTCCAGGGACATCAGAAAGAGATTAACGGGAGGTCTTACGCAGTATTTT.

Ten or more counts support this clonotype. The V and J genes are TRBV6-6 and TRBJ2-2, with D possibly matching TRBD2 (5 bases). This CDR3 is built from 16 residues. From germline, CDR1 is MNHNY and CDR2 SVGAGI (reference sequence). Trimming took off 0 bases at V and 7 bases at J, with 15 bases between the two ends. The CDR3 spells CASSYSSGIFGGELFF. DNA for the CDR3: TGTGCCAGCAGTTACTCGAGCGGAATCTTCGGCGGGGAGCTGTTTTTT.

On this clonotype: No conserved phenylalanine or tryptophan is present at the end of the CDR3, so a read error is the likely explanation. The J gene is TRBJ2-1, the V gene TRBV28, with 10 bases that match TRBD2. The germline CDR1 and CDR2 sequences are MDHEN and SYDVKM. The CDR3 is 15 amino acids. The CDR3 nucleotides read TGTGCTAGCAGTCCGACTAGCGGGTCCTACAATGAGCAGTTCCTC. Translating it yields CASSPTSGSYNEQFL.

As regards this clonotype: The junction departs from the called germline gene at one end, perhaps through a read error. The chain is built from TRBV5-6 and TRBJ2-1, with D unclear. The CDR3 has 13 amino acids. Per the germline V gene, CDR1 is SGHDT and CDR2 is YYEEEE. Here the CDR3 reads CASSLVPTDEQFF. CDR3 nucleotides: TGTGCAAGCAGCTTGGTACCAACCGATGAGCAGTTCTTC.

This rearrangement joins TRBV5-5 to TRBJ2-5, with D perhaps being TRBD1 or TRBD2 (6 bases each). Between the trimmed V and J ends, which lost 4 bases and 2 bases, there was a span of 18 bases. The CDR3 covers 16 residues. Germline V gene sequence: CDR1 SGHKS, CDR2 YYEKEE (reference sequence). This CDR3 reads CASSMRCQGRQETQYF. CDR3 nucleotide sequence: TGTGCCAGCAGCATGCGGTGCCAGGGGAGGCAAGAGACCCAGTACTTC.

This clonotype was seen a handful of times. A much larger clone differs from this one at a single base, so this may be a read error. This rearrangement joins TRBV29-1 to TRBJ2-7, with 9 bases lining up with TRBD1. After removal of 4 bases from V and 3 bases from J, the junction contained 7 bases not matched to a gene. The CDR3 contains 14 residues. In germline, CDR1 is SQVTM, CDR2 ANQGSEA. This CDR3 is CSVAGQGLIYEQYF. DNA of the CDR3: TGCAGCGTTGCGGGACAGGGACTAATCTACGAGCAGTACTTC.

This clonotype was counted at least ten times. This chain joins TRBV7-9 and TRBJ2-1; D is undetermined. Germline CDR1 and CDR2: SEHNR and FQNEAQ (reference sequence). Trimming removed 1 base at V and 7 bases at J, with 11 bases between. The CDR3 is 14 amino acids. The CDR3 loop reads CASSLVGPRNEQFF. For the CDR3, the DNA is TGTGCCAGCAGCTTAGTAGGGCCTAGAAATGAGCAGTTCTTC.

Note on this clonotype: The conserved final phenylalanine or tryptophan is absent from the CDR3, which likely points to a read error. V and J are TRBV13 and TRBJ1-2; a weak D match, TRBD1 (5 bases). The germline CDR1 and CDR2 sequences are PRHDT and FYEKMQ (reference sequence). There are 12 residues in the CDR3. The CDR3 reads CVSSLSRAGYTS. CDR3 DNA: TGTGTCAGCAGCTTAAGCAGGGCGGGCTACACCTCC.